Presented here are 30 T cell receptor beta chains from one specimen sequenced in a study of blood T cell repertoires in COVID-19. Assay: immunoSEQ multiplex PCR; the TCRdb copy retains only in-frame clones and omits some. Counted here are hundreds of thousands of clones, 86% occurring once; the ten biggest clones make up over 3%. The sample was PBMCs or T cells enriched from blood (not recorded which). The receptors derive from a woman between 45 and 60 years old in a cohort exposed to, infected with or recovered from COVID-19 (not recorded which).

J is TRBJ2-3 and V is TRBV5-4; 10 nucleotides match TRBD1. Germline CDR1 and CDR2: SGHNT and YYREEE (reference sequence). After removal of 7 bases from V and 6 bases from J, the junction contained 5 bases not matched to a gene. This CDR3 has 13 amino acids. CDR3 amino acids: CASRDRGGDTQYF. As DNA, the CDR3 is TGTGCCAGCCGGGACAGGGGTGGGGATACGCAGTATTTT.

This chain uses TRBV7-8 with TRBJ2-7, with D possibly being TRBD2 (6 bases). CDR1 is SGHVS and CDR2 is FQNEAQ in the germline V gene. Trimming stripped 1 base from V and 4 bases from J, with 14 bases between. The CDR3 contains 15 residues. In DNA form, the CDR3 reads TGTGCCAGCAGCTTAGGTACTAGCAAAGGTTACGAGCAGTACTTC. Translating it yields CASSLGTSKGYEQYF.

This clone was seen only once. The chain employs TRBV18 and TRBJ1-1; 8 positions agree with TRBD1. The CDR3 is made up of 15 amino acids. V shed 6 bases, J shed 2 bases, and the junction held 8 bases outside the gene matches. Germline lookup yields CDR1 KGHSH and CDR2 LQKENI. CDR3: CASSPGQGRNTEAFF. The CDR3 coding sequence is TGTGCCAGCTCGCCTGGACAGGGACGAAACACTGAAGCTTTCTTT.

The rearrangement uses TRBV7-9 and TRBJ2-7; D unclear. The V end lost 2 bases, the J end lost 8 bases, and 10 bases lay between the germline ends. This CDR3 is built from 12 residues. CDR1 and CDR2 (germline): SEHNR, FQNEAQ (reference sequence). The CDR3 DNA reads as TGTGCCAGCAGCTTAACGGAGATCCAGCAGTACTTC. Translating gives CASSLTEIQQYF.

Written as DNA, the CDR3 is TGCGCCAGCAGCCATCCCCCCCAACGCAGCACCATATATTTT. Its translation is CASSHPPQRSTIYF. V usage is TRBV4-1 and J usage is TRBJ1-3, with D unclear. The CDR3 loop spans 14 amino acids. V lost 3 bases to trimming and J lost 9 bases, with 15 bases between them. Germline loops: CDR1 MGHRA, CDR2 YSYEKL.

This rearrangement joins TRBV7-3 to TRBJ2-1; weak D call: TRBD1 (6 bases). The germline V gene has CDR1 SGHTA and CDR2 FQGTGA. This CDR3 comprises 16 residues. V dropped 6 bases and J dropped 0 bases, with 15 bases sitting between them. The CDR3 coding sequence is TGTGCCAGCAGTCCCCCAGGGGATAGCTCCTACAATGAGCAGTTCTTC. It yields the protein CASSPPGDSSYNEQFF.

The chain joins TRBV5-1 to TRBJ2-2, with TRBD2 matching 10 bases. J gave up 6 bases and V 0 bases, and 8 bases lay outside the gene matches. CDR1 SGHRS and CDR2 YFSETQ come from the germline V gene. This CDR3 spans 17 amino acids. CDR3 sequence reads: CASSLGERGGQSGELFF. The CDR3 DNA sequence: TGCGCCAGCAGCTTGGGAGAGCGGGGGGGCCAGTCCGGGGAGCTGTTTTTT.

The chain combines TRBV27 with TRBJ1-1, with D unclear. V lost 0 bases, J lost 0 bases, and 5 bases lay in between. Per germline, CDR1 MNHEY and CDR2 SMNVEV (reference sequence). This CDR3 is built from 14 residues. The CDR3 protein is CASSLSPMNTEAFF. The DNA of the CDR3 is TGTGCCAGCAGTTTATCCCCTATGAACACTGAAGCTTTCTTT.

This chain uses TRBV23-1 with TRBJ2-1; D is ambiguous. TRBV23-1 is an open reading frame whose function is uncertain. The CDR3 spans 11 residues. V was clipped by 3 bases and J by 13 bases, with 10 bases between them. The CDR3 DNA is TGCGCCAGCAGTCATCACGCCACACAGTTCTTC. The encoded protein is CASSHHATQFF.

The chain is built from TRBV5-6 and TRBJ2-7; D remains ambiguous. Germline V gene sequence: CDR1 SGHDT, CDR2 YYEEEE. The CDR3 contains 14 residues. V dropped 2 bases and J dropped 5 bases, with 14 bases sitting between them. CDR3 protein: CASSFGPSPDEQYF. The CDR3 nucleotides are TGTGCCAGCAGCTTTGGTCCGTCCCCGGACGAGCAGTACTTC.

The chain couples TRBV9 to TRBJ2-1, with D maybe TRBD1 (7 bases). The CDR3 consists of 18 residues. Germline V gives CDR1 SGDLS, CDR2 YYNGEE. Trimming took 0 bases from V and 1 from J, leaving 17 bases between them. CDR3 bases: TGTGCCAGCAGCGTAGCAGGGGGGCACAACCCTTCCTACAATGAGCAGTTCTTC. Translated: CASSVAGGHNPSYNEQFF.

V gene TRBV6-2 or TRBV6-3 combines with J gene TRBJ2-4; 8 positions match TRBD1. The CDR3 sequence is 15 residues long. CDR1 and CDR2 (germline): MNHEY, SVGEGT. V lost 5 bases to trimming and J lost 3 bases; unmatched junction nucleotides: 6. CDR3: CASSTGTGRKNIQYF. CDR3 nucleotides: TGTGCCAGCAGTACTGGGACAGGCCGCAAAAACATTCAGTACTTC.

The chain joins TRBV4-3 to TRBJ2-1; the match to TRBD1 covers 11 bases. The CDR3 covers 15 residues. The ends lost 3 bases at V and 8 bases at J; junction bases unmatched: 6. The V gene's germline CDR1 is LGHNA and CDR2 YSLEER. This CDR3 reads CASSHGQGAIDEQFF. The CDR3 bases are TGCGCCAGCAGCCACGGACAGGGGGCGATCGATGAGCAGTTCTTC.

The chain employs TRBV7-9 and TRBJ1-1; D is unclear. Looked up from germline, CDR1 is SEHNR and CDR2 is FQNEAQ (reference sequence). The CDR3 loop spans 13 amino acids. Between the trimmed V and J ends, which lost 3 bases and 2 bases, there was a span of 7 bases. The CDR3 reads CASSFRTNTEAFF. The CDR3 nucleotides are TGTGCCAGCAGCTTTCGAACTAACACTGAAGCTTTCTTT.

The J gene is TRBJ2-7, the V gene TRBV7-2; 9 nucleotides line up with TRBD1. The junction had 8 bases not matched to a gene; V was cut back by 2 bases and J by 6 bases. The V gene's germline CDR1 is SGHTA and CDR2 FQGNSA. This CDR3 has 15 amino acids. In DNA, the CDR3 is TGTGCCAGCAGCTTAAGAACAGGGGGCGTGATCGAGCAGTACTTC. Amino acid sequence: CASSLRTGGVIEQYF. The full variable domain, completed using reference TRBV7-2 and TRBJ2-7, is GAGVSQSPSNKVTEKGKDVELRCDPISGHTALYWYRQSLGQGLEFLIYFQGNSAPDKSGLPSDRFSAERTGGSVSTLTIQRTQQEDSAVYLCASSLRTGGVIEQYFGPGTRLTVT.

The gene calls are TRBV18 and TRBJ1-2, with D perhaps matching TRBD1 (6 bases). Trimming shortened V by 1 base and J by 8 bases, and 20 bases separated the two germline ends. This CDR3 has 16 amino acids. CDR1 is KGHSH, CDR2 LQKENI, per germline. CDR3 region: CASSPLSETGTPGYTF. CDR3 coding DNA: TGTGCCAGCTCACCACTGTCCGAAACAGGGACCCCCGGCTACACCTTC.

On this clone: The sample holds other DNA sequences that translate to the same CDR3. V usage is TRBV9 and J usage is TRBJ1-2; 7 nucleotides match TRBD1. The CDR3 spans 12 residues. J lost 7 bases, V lost 5 bases, and 5 bases had no gene match. The germline V gene has CDR1 SGDLS and CDR2 YYNGEE. Here the CDR3 DNA reads TGTGCCAGCAGTGCAACAGGGGTTGGCTACACCTTC. Amino acid sequence: CASSATGVGYTF.

The rearrangement links TRBV4-1 to TRBJ2-7; 9 positions match TRBD2. The CDR3 spans 15 residues. In germline, CDR1 is MGHRA, CDR2 YSYEKL. The trim removed 4 bases at V and 2 bases at J, leaving 6 bases unmatched. CDR3 DNA: TGCGCCAGCAGCCCGGGACTAGCCCGCCCCTACGAGCAGTACTTC. It yields the protein CASSPGLARPYEQYF.

The gene calls are TRBV10-2 and TRBJ2-3; 10 nucleotides line up with TRBD2. CDR3 length: 15 amino acids. V lost 6 bases and J lost 5; bases outside the gene matches: 8. Germline V gene data show CDR1 as WSHSY and CDR2 as SAAADI. CDR3 coding DNA: TGCGCCAGCAGGACCAGCGGGGGGGCAATAGATACGCAGTATTTT. It encodes CASRTSGGAIDTQYF.

The chain links TRBV5-6 to TRBJ1-1; TRBD1 agrees at 8 bases. Germline V lookup: CDR1 SGHDT, CDR2 YYEEEE. This CDR3 spans 13 amino acids. V shed 2 bases, J shed 10 bases, and the junction held 7 bases outside the gene matches. The CDR3 spells CASSFSDRALAFF. The CDR3 DNA reads as TGTGCCAGCAGCTTCTCGGACAGGGCCCTAGCTTTCTTT.

This chain connects TRBV7-9 to TRBJ1-2; TRBD1 matches at 7 bases. The CDR3 totals 13 residues. Trimming cost V 4 bases and J 4 bases; bases outside gene matches: 3. Germline CDR1 SEHNR, CDR2 FQNEAQ (reference sequence). The CDR3 DNA follows: TGTGCCAGCAGCTCGGGACAGATCTATGGCTACACCTTC. This gives the protein CASSSGQIYGYTF.

The genes are TRBV4-2 and TRBJ2-7; TRBD1 might be the D (5 bases). Germline CDR1 reads LGHNA; CDR2 reads YNFKEQ. Trimming took 1 base from V and 3 from J, leaving 10 bases between them. The CDR3 is 14 residues long. CDR3 nucleotide sequence: TGTGCCAGCAGCCAAGTTGACAGTGGCTACGAGCAGTACTTC. Translated: CASSQVDSGYEQYF.

This chain uses TRBV3-1 (or the pseudogene TRBV3-2) with TRBJ1-1, with D hard to call. Looked up from germline, CDR1 is LGHDT and CDR2 is YNNKEL (reference sequence). V lost 1 base and J 4 bases, leaving 13 bases between the germline ends. The CDR3 is 15 amino acids. The DNA for the CDR3 is TGTGCCAGCAGCCAAGGGGGAGGCAGCATCACTGAAGCTTTCTTT. This gives the protein CASSQGGGSITEAFF.

The V call is TRBV29-1, the J call TRBJ2-5; perhaps TRBD1 as D (5 bases). Between the trimmed V and J ends, which lost 7 bases and 0 bases, there was a span of 15 bases. This CDR3 comprises 14 residues. The germline V gene encodes CDR1 SQVTM and CDR2 ANQGSEA. The CDR3 region is CSAGEGADQETQYF. DNA for the CDR3: TGCAGCGCCGGCGAAGGGGCGGACCAAGAGACCCAGTACTTC.

The chain uses TRBV10-3 and TRBJ2-5, with TRBD1 matching 11 bases. This CDR3 is 16 amino acids long. Germline CDR1 and CDR2: ENHRY and SYGVKD. V was clipped by 3 bases and J by 5 bases; unmatched bases: 8. The CDR3 loop is CAISDRTGGRTETQYF. CDR3 bases: TGTGCCATCAGTGATCGGACAGGGGGCCGAACTGAGACCCAGTACTTC.

The chain recombines TRBV7-2 with TRBJ2-5; 7 bases line up with TRBD1. The CDR3 has 16 residues. Trimming removed 1 base from V and 5 bases from J; junction bases left unmatched: 10. The germline V gene encodes CDR1 SGHTA and CDR2 FQGNSA. The CDR3 region has the DNA TGTGCCAGCAGCTTAGTGGGGGCAGGGGGAGTGGAGACCCAGTACTTC. Translation: CASSLVGAGGVETQYF.

The chain has TRBV10-3 and TRBJ1-5; TRBD1 is a possible D gene (6 bases). Trimming shortened V by 2 bases and J by 0 bases, and 11 bases separated the two germline ends. CDR1 is ENHRY, CDR2 SYGVKD, per germline. This CDR3 has 16 residues. The CDR3 sequence: CAISEGQPNSNQPQHF. DNA for the CDR3: TGTGCCATCAGTGAGGGACAGCCTAATAGCAATCAGCCCCAGCATTTT.

This clone showed up just once. The V gene is TRBV5-4, the J gene TRBJ2-3; 10 nucleotides agree with TRBD2. Germline V lookup: CDR1 SGHNT, CDR2 YYREEE (reference sequence). J was trimmed by 3 bases and V by 4 bases; bases with no gene match: 5. The length of the CDR3 is 15 residues. The CDR3 nucleotides are TGTGCCAGCAGCCCTTGGACTAGCGGAACAGATACGCAGTATTTT. It translates to CASSPWTSGTDTQYF.

CDR3 in DNA: TGTGCCAGCAGCTTAGTGTGGGCGGGGACCTATGGCTACACCTTC. It specifies CASSLVWAGTYGYTF. The chain is built from TRBV7-2 and TRBJ1-2; TRBD1 is a possible D gene (5 bases). Germline CDR1 SGHTA, CDR2 FQGNSA. The ends were cut back, 1 base at V and 4 bases at J, with 13 bases in the middle. The CDR3 runs 15 residues.

The CDR3 sequence: CASSYWGGREQYF. The CDR3 DNA follows: TGTGCCAGCAGTTACTGGGGGGGCCGCGAGCAGTACTTC. The V call is TRBV6-2 or TRBV6-3, the J call TRBJ2-7; TRBD2 might be the D (7 bases). V was trimmed by 1 base and J by 6 bases, leaving 10 bases between them. This CDR3 spans 13 amino acids. CDR1 and CDR2 (germline): MNHEY, SVGEGT.